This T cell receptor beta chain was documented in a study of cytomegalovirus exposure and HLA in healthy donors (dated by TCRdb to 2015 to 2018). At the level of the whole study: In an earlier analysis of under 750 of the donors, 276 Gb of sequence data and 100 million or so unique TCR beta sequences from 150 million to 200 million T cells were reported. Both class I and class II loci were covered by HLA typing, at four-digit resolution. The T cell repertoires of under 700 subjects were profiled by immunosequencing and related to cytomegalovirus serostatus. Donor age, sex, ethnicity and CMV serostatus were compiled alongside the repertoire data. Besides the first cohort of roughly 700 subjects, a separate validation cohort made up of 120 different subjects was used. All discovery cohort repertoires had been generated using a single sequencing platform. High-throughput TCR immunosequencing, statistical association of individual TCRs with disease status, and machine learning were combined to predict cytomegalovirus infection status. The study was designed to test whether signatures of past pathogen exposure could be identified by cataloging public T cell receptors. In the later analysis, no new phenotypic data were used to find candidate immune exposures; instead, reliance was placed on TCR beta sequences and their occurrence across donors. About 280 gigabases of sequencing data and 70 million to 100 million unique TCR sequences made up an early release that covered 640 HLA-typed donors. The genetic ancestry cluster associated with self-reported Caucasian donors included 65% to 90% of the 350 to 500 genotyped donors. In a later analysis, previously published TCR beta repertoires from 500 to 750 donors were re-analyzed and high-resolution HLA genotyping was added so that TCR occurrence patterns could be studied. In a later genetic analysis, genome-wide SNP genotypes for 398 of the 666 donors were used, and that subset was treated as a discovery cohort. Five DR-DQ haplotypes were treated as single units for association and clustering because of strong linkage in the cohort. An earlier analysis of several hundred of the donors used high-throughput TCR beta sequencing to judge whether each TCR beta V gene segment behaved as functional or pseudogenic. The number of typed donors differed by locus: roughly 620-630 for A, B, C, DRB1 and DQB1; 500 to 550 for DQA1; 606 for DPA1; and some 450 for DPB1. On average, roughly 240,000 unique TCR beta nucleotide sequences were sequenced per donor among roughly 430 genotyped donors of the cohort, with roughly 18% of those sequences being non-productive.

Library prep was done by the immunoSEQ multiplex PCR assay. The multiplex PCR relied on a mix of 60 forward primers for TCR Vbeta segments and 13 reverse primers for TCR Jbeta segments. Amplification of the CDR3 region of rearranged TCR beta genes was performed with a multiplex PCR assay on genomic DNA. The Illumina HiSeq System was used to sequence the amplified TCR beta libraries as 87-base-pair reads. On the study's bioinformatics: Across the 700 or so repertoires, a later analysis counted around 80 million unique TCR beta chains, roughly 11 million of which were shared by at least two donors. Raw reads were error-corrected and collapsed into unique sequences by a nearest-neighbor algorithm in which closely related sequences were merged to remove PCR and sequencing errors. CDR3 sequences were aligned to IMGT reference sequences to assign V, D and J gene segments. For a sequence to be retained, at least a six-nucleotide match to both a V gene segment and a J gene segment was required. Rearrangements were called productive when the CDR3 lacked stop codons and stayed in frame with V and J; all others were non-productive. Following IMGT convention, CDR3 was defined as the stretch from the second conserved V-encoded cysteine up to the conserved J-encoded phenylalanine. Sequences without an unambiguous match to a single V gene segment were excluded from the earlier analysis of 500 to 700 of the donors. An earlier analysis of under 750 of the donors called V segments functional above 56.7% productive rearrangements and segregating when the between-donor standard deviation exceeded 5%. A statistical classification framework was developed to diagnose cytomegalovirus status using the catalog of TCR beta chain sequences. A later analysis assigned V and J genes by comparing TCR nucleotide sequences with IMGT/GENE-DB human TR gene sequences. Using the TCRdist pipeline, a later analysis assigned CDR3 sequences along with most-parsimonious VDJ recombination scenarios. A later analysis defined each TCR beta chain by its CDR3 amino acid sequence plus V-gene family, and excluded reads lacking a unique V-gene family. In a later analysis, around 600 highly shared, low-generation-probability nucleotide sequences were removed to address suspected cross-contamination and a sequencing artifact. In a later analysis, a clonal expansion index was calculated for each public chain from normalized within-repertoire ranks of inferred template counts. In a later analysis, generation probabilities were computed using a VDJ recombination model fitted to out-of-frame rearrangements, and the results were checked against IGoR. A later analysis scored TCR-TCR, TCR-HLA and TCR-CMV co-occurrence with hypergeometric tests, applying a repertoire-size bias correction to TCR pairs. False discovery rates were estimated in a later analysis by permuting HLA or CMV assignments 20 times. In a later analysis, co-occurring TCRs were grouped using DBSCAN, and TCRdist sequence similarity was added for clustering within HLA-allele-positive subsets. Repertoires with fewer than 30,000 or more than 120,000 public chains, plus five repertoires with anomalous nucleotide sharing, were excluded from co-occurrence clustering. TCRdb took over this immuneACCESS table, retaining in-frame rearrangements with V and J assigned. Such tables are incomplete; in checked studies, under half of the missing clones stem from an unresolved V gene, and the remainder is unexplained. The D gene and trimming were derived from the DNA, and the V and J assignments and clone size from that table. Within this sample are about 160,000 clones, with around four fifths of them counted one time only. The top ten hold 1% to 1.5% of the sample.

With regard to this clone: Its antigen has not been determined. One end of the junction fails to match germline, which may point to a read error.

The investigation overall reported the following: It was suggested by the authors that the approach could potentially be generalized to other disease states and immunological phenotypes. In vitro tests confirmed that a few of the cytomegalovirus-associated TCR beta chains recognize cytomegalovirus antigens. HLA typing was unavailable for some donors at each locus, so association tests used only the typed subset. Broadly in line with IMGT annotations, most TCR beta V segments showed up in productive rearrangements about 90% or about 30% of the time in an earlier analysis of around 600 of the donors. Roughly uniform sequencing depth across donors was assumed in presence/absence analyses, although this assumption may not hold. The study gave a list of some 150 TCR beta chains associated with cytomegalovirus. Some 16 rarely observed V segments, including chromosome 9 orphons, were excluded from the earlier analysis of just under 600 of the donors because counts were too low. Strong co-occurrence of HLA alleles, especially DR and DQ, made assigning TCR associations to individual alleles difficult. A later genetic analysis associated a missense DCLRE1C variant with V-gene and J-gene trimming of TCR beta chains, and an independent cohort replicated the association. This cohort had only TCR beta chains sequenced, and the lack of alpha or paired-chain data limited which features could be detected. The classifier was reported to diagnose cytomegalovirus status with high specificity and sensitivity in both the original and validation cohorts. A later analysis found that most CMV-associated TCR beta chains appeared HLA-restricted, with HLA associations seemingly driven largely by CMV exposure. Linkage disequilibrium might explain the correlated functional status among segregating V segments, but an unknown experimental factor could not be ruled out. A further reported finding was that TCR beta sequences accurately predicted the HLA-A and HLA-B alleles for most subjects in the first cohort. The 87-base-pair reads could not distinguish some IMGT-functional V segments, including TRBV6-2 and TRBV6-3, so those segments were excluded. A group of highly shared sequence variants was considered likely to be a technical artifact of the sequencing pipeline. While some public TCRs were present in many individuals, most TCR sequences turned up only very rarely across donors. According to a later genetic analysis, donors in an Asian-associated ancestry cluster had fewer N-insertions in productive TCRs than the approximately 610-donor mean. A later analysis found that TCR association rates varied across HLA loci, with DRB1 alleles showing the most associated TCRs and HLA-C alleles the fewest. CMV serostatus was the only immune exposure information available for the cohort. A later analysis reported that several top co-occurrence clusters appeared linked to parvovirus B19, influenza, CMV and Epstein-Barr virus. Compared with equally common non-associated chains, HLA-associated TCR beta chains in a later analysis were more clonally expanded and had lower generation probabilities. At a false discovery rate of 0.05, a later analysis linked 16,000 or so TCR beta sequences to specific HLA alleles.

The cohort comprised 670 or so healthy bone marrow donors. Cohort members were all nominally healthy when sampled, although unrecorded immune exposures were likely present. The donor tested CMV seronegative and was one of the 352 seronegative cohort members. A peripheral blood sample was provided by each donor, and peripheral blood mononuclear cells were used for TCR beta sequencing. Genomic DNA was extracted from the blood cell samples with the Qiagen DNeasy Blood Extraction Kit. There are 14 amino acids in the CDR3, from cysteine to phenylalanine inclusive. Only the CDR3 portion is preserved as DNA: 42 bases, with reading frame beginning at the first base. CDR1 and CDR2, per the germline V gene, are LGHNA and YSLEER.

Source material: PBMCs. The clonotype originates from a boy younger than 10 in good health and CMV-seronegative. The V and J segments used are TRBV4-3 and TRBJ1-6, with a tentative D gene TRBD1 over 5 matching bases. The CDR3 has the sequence CAGSQETVDSPLHF. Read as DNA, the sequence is TGCGCCGGCAGCCAAGAGACAGTCGATTCACCCCTCCACTTT.